Presented here are 13 T cell receptor beta chains from one specimen sequenced in a study of OX40 agonist ivuxolimab in advanced cancers. Library construction relied on the immunoSEQ multiplex PCR assay. The table comes from immuneACCESS by way of TCRdb, which keeps in-frame sequences with V and J called. Part of the clones is missing from these tables; in studies checked, under half for an unresolved V gene and the rest for unknown reasons. The sample records 63,000 or so clones, 80% to 90% of which are singletons. Of the sample, under 1.2% falls within the top ten clones. The sample consisted of CD4+ or CD8+ T cells sorted from blood, taken in a trial of the OX40 agonist ivuxolimab. All receptors derive from an adult with an advanced solid tumor such as melanoma, head and neck, liver or kidney cancer.

DNA for the CDR3: TGCAGCTCACTGGGCCTAGCCATATCCCCCCCTAATGAGCAGTTCTTC. This encodes CSSLGLAISPPNEQFF. The chain employs TRBV29-1 and TRBJ2-1, with a tentative D call TRBD2 (5 bases). The CDR3 runs 16 residues. The germline V gene encodes CDR1 SQVTM and CDR2 ANQGSEA. Trimming removed 8 bases from V and 7 bases from J, with 27 bases in between.

The chain employs TRBV7-2 and TRBJ1-2, with a tentative D call TRBD1 (5 bases). Looked up from germline, CDR1 is SGHTA and CDR2 is FQGNSA. The CDR3 extends over 12 amino acids. V gave up 4 bases and J gave up 3 bases, with 6 bases separating them. CDR3: CASSSTDYGYTF. The CDR3 nucleotides are TGTGCCAGCAGCTCGACAGACTATGGCTACACCTTC.

The chain carries TRBV5-1 and TRBJ1-6; TRBD1 aligns across 10 bases. V dropped 4 bases and J dropped 7; count of bases not matched to a gene: 5. The V gene's germline CDR1 is SGHRS and CDR2 YFSETQ. The CDR3 length is 15 residues. The DNA for the CDR3 is TGCGCCAGCAGCCCGGACAGGGGGAACAATTCACCCCTCCACTTT. As protein: CASSPDRGNNSPLHF.

This chain uses TRBV28 with TRBJ1-5; D unresolved. V lost 4 bases, J lost 3 bases, and 13 bases lay in between. Germline V lookup: CDR1 MDHEN, CDR2 SYDVKM. The CDR3 runs to 15 residues. The CDR3, as DNA: TGTGCCAGCAGTTGGCAGATGGGAAACAATCAGCCCCAGCATTTT. It codes for CASSWQMGNNQPQHF.

CDR3 sequence reads: CASLRDSGANVLTF. In DNA, the CDR3 is TGTGCCAGCCTACGGGACTCTGGGGCCAACGTCCTGACTTTC. The genes are TRBV2 and TRBJ2-6, with D maybe TRBD2 (5 bases). This CDR3 contains 14 residues. Germline V gene sequence: CDR1 SNHLY, CDR2 FYNNEI. Trimming cost V 8 bases and J 0 bases, with 8 bases left between them.

The chain employs TRBV19 and TRBJ2-1, with D perhaps being TRBD1 or TRBD2 (6 bases each). The CDR3 spans 12 residues. Deletions cut 2 bases from V and 14 bases from J, with 13 bases between. Germline CDR1 LNHDA, CDR2 SQIVND (reference sequence). The CDR3: CASSIPSGAEFF. CDR3 nucleotides: TGTGCCAGTAGTATACCCTCGGGGGCCGAGTTCTTC. Based on the CDR3 plus reference TRBV19 and TRBJ2-1, the full variable domain is DGGITQSPKYLFRKEGQNVTLSCEQNLNHDAMYWYRQDPGQGLRLIYYSQIVNDFQKGDIAEGYSVSREKKESFPLTVTSAQKNPTAFYLCASSIPSGAEFFGPGTRLTVL.

V usage is TRBV5-6 and J usage is TRBJ1-5, with unresolved D. Germline CDR1 SGHDT, CDR2 YYEEEE. The CDR3 loop spans 16 amino acids. Trimming shortened V by 0 bases and J by 0 bases, and 10 bases separated the two germline ends. The CDR3 DNA is TGTGCCAGCAGCTTGGCCGGAGTTTCTAGCAATCAGCCCCAGCATTTT. It specifies CASSLAGVSSNQPQHF. The whole variable domain, filled in from reference TRBV5-6 and TRBJ1-5, reads DAGVTQSPTHLIKTRGQQVTLRCSPKSGHDTVSWYQQALGQGPQFIFQYYEEEERQRGNFPDRFSGHQFPNYSSELNVNALLLGDSALYLCASSLAGVSSNQPQHFGDGTRLSIL.

In its sample, this clone was seen a few times. This chain joins TRBV11-1 and TRBJ1-1; TRBD1 matches 11 bases. CDR3 length: 15 amino acids. The V gene end was trimmed by 5 bases and the J gene end by 8 bases; junction bases not matched to a gene: 10. Germline CDR1 reads SGHAT; CDR2 reads FQDESV (reference sequence). The CDR3: CASSGLGQGANEAFF. In DNA, the CDR3 is TGTGCCAGCAGCGGGTTAGGACAGGGGGCAAACGAAGCTTTCTTT. Combining the CDR3 with reference TRBV11-1 and TRBJ1-1 gives the whole variable domain EAEVAQSPRYKITEKSQAVAFWCDPISGHATLYWYRQILGQGPELLVQFQDESVVDDSQLPKDRFSAERLKGVDSTLKIQPAELGDSAMYLCASSGLGQGANEAFFGQGTRLTVV.

This chain connects TRBV10-3 to TRBJ1-4; D call uncertain. The V end was cut by 3 bases, the J end by 5 bases, with 7 bases between. The CDR3 runs to 13 residues. CDR1 and CDR2 from the germline V gene are ENHRY and SYGVKD. Written as DNA, the CDR3 is TGTGCCATCAGTGATAGACCGAATGAAAAACTGTTTTTT. Translating gives CAISDRPNEKLFF.

V and J are TRBV4-1 and TRBJ2-1, with D possibly TRBD1 on 6 matching bases. CDR3 length: 16 amino acids. Germline-derived CDR1 and CDR2 are MGHRA and YSYEKL. Trimming removed 2 bases from V and 3 bases from J, with 14 bases in between. CDR3 sequence (DNA): TGCGCCAGCAGCCAAAACCGGGACATCTACTACAATGAGCAGTTCTTC. Amino acids: CASSQNRDIYYNEQFF.

The chain recombines TRBV25-1 with TRBJ1-3; TRBD1 agrees at 8 bases. The CDR3 loop spans 18 amino acids. J was trimmed by 0 bases and V by 6 bases; bases with no gene match: 13. Germline CDR1 is MGHDK and CDR2 is SYGVNS. The CDR3 here is CASSSGGGISSSGNTIYF. Here the CDR3 DNA reads TGTGCCAGCAGCTCAGGGGGCGGAATTTCAAGCTCTGGAAACACCATATATTTT.

V and J are TRBV2 and TRBJ1-5; 7 bases line up with TRBD1. The CDR3 totals 16 residues. The J segment lost 3 bases and the V segment lost 5 bases, leaving 10 bases of the junction unmatched. Germline V gene data show CDR1 as SNHLY and CDR2 as FYNNEI. The CDR3 coding sequence is TGTGCCAGCAGTTTCACAGGGGCGGGTTCCAATCAGCCCCAGCATTTT. Protein sequence: CASSFTGAGSNQPQHF. Drawing the rest from reference TRBV2 and TRBJ1-5, the complete variable domain is EPEVTQTPSHQVTQMGQEVILRCVPISNHLYFYWYRQILGQKVEFLVSFYNNEISEKSEIFDDQFSVERPDGSNFTLKIRSTKLEDSAMYFCASSFTGAGSNQPQHFGDGTRLSIL.

The chain is built from TRBV5-1 and TRBJ1-4; D is possibly TRBD1 (6 bases). CDR3 length equals 14 residues. Germline V gene data show CDR1 as SGHRS and CDR2 as YFSETQ. V was pared by 1 base and J by 8 bases, with 12 bases between. The DNA of the CDR3 is TGCGCCAGCAGCTTGCGAACAGGGACGGAAAAACTGTTTTTT. Translation: CASSLRTGTEKLFF. Based on the CDR3 plus reference TRBV5-1 and TRBJ1-4, the full variable domain is KAGVTQTPRYLIKTRGQQVTLSCSPISGHRSVSWYQQTPGQGLQFLFEYFSETQRNKGNFPGRFSGRQFSNSRSEMNVSTLELGDSALYLCASSLRTGTEKLFFGSGTQLSVL.